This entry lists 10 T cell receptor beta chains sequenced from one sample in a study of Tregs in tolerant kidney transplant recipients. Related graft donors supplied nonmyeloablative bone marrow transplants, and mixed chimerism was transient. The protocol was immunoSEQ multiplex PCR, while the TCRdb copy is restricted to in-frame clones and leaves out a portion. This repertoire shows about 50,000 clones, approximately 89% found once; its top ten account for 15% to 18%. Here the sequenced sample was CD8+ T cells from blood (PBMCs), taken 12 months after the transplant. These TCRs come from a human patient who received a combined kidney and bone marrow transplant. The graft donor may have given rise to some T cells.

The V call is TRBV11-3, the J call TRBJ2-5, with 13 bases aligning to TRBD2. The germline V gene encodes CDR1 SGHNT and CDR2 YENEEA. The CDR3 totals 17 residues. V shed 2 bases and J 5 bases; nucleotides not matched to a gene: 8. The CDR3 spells CASSLKGLAGVQETQYF. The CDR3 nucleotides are TGTGCCAGCAGCTTAAAAGGACTAGCGGGAGTACAGGAGACCCAGTACTTC.

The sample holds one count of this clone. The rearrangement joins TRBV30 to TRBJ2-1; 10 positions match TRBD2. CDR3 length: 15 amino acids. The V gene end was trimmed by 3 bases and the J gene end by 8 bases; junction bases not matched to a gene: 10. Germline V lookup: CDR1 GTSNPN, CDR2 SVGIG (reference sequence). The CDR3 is CAWRRAGGPVYEQFF. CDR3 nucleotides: TGTGCCTGGAGGAGAGCGGGAGGGCCTGTCTATGAGCAGTTCTTC.

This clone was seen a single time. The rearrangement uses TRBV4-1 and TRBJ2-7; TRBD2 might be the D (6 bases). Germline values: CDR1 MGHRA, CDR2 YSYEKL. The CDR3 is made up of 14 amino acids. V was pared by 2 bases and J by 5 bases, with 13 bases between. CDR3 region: CASSQQGLENEQYF. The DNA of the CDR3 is TGCGCCAGCAGCCAACAGGGACTTGAGAACGAGCAGTACTTC.

The CDR3 bases are TGTGCCAGCAGCGTGACTAGTGAGCAGTTCTTC. This gives the protein CASSVTSEQFF. V is TRBV7-6 and J is TRBJ2-1, with D possibly TRBD2 on 6 matching bases. V shed 5 bases and J shed 9 bases, with 8 bases lying between them. This CDR3 has 11 amino acids. Per germline, CDR1 SGHVS and CDR2 FNYEAQ.

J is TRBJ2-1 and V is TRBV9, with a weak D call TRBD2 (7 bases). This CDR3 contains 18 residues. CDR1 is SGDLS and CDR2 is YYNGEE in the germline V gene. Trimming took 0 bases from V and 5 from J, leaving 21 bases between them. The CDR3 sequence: CASSVEAERGGLHNEQFF. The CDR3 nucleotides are TGTGCCAGCAGCGTAGAAGCGGAGAGGGGGGGACTCCACAATGAGCAGTTCTTC.

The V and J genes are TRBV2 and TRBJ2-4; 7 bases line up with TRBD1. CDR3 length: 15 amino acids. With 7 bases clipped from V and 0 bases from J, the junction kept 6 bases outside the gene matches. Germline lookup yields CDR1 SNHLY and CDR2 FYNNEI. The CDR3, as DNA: TGTGCCAGCATCCGGGACAGTCTAGCCAAAAACATTCAGTACTTC. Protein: CASIRDSLAKNIQYF.

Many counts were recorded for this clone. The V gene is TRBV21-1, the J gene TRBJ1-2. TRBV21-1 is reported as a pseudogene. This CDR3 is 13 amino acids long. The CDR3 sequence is CASSKVRRYGYTF. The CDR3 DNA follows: TGTGCCAGCAGCAAAGTCAGGAGGTATGGCTACACCTTC.

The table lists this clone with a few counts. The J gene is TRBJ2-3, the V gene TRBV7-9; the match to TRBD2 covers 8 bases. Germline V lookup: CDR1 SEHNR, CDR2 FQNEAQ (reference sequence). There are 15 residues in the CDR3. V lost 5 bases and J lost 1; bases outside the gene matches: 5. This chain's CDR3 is CASSRLAYGTDTQYF. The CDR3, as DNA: TGTGCCAGCAGCCGACTAGCGTATGGCACAGATACGCAGTATTTT.

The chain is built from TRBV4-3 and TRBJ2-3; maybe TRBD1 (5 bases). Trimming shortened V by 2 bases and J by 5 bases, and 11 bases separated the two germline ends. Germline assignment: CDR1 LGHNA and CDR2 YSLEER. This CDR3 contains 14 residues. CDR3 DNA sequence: TGCGCCAGCAGCCAATCAGGGTCCGGAGATACGCAGTATTTT. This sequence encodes CASSQSGSGDTQYF.

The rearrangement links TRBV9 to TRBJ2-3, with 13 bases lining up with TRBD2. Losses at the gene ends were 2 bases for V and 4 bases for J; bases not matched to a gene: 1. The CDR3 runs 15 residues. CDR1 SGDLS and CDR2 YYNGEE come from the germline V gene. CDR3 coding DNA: TGTGCCAGCAGCGTGACTAGCGGGAGGTCAGATACGCAGTATTTT. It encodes CASSVTSGRSDTQYF.